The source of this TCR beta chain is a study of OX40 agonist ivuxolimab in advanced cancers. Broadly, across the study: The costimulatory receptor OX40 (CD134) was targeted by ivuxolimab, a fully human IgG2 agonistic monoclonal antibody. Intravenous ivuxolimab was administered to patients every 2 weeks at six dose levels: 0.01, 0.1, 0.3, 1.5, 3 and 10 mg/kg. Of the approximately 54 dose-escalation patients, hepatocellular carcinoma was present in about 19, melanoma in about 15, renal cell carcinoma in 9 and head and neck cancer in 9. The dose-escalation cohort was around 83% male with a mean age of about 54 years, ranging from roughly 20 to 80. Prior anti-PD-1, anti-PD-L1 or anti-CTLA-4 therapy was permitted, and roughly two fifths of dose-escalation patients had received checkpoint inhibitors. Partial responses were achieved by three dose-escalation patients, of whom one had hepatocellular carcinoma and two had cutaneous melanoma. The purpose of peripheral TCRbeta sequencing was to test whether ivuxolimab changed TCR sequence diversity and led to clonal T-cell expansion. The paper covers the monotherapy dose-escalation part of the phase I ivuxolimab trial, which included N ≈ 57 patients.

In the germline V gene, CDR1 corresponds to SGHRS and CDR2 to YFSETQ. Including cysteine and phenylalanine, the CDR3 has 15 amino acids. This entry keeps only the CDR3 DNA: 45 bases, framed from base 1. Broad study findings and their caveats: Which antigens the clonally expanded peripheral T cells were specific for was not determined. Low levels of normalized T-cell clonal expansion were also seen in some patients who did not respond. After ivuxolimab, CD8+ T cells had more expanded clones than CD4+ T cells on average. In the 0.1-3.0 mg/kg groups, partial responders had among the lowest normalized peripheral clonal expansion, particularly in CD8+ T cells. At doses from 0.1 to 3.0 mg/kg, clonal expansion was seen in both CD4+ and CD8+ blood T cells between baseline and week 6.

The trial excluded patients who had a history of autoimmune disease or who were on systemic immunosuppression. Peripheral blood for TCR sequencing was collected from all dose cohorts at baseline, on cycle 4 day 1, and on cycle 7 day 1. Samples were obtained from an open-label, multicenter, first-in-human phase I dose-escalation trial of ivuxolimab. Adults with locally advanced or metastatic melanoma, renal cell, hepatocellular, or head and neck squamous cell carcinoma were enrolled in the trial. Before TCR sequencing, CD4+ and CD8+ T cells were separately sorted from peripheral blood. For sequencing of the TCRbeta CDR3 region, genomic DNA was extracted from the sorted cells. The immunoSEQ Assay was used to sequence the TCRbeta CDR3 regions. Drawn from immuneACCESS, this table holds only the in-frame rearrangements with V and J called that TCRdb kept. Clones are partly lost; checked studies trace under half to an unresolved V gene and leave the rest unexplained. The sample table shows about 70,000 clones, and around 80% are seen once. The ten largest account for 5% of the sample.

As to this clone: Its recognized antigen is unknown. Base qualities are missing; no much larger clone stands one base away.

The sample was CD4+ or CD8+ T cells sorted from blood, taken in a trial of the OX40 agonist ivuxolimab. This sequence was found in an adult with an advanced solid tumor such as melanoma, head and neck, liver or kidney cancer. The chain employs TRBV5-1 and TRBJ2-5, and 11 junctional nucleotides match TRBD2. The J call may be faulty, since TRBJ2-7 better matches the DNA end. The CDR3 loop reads CASSPDSGRGYEQYF. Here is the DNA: TGCGCCAGCAGCCCCGATAGCGGGAGGGGTTACGAGCAGTACTTC.